A selection of T cell receptor beta chains follows, all from one sample in a study of T cell responses to AZD1222 COVID-19 vaccine. The table came from immunoSEQ multiplex PCR; TCRdb's copy has only in-frame clones and leaves some out. The sample shows around 87,000 clones, approximately 90% of them seen only once. The material sequenced was peripheral blood, taken on day 0 of AZD1222 vaccination. Receptors originate from an adult in good health. CDR3s include the opening cysteine and the closing phenylalanine or tryptophan. Each record gives: clone size, J gene, V gene, D gene, CDR3 length, CDR3 DNA, CDR3 protein. A D gene is named only where the DNA matches it firmly. Size is stated for part of the rows, as once, few or many counts, or as a class when the clone is expanded.

>.|TRBJ1-2|TRBV3-1/TRBV3-2|.|17
TGTGCCAGCAGCCAAGTCGGGCGGGGGCAGGTGAACTATGGCTACACCTTC
CASSQVGRGQVNYGYTF
>few|TRBJ1-4|TRBV30|.|17
TGTGCCTGGAGGACCGGCCGGCCGTGGGGATCTAATGAAAAACTGTTTTTT
CAWRTGRPWGSNEKLFF
>.|TRBJ1-1|TRBV19|.|15
TGTGCCAGTAGTATCCCTCGGACAGTTGGCACTGAAGCTTTCTTT
CASSIPRTVGTEAFF
>.|TRBJ1-5|TRBV14|.|12
TGTGCCAGCAGCCAAGTCGGGACATTGGACCATTTT
CASSQVGTLDHF
>.|TRBJ1-3|TRBV5-1|TRBD1|14
TGCGCCAGCGGGGGACAGGGGGACGGAAACACCATATATTTT
CASGGQGDGNTIYF
>.|TRBJ2-2|TRBV7-2|.|17
TGTGCCAGCAGCTTAGAGGATGCGGCGACGAACACCGGGGAGCTGTTTTTT
CASSLEDAATNTGELFF
>.|TRBJ1-4|TRBV4-2|.|14
TGTGCCAGCAGCCAAGCGGGACTCTTTGAAAAACTGTTTTTT
CASSQAGLFEKLFF
>.|TRBJ2-1|TRBV13|.|12
TGTGCCAGCAGGGCTGGAGCAGGTGAGCAGTTCTTC
CASRAGAGEQFF
>.|TRBJ2-2|TRBV18|.|17
TGTGCCAGCTCACCTCTCGTCTGGGGACCCCCGGGTGGGGAGCTGTTTTTT
CASSPLVWGPPGGELFF
>few|TRBJ1-2|TRBV28|.|13
TGTGCCAGCAGTTTTAGACCCGACTATGGCTACACCTTC
CASSFRPDYGYTF
>.|TRBJ2-2|TRBV27|.|16
TGTGCCAGCAGTTTATTTCCGGATCGGGGCACCGGGGAGCTGTTTTTT
CASSLFPDRGTGELFF
>.|TRBJ2-2|TRBV9|.|15
TGTGCCAGCAGCGTAGGGAACCTGAACACCGGGGAGCTGTTTTTT
CASSVGNLNTGELFF
>.|TRBJ1-3|TRBV5-4|TRBD1|15
TGTGCCAGCAGCTGGGACAGGGACCCTGGAAACACCATATATTTT
CASSWDRDPGNTIYF
>.|TRBJ2-7|TRBV11-2|.|16
TGTGCCAGCAGCCCCAAGGGGCTTCAGGGGTCCTACGAGCAGTACTTC
CASSPKGLQGSYEQYF
>.|TRBJ2-3|TRBV5-4|.|13
TGTGCCAGCAGCCCCCAACGTGGAATGGGCGGGTATTTT
CASSPQRGMGGYF
>.|TRBJ1-2|TRBV5-1|TRBD1|15
TGCGCCAGCACCTTGGACAGGGAAGGTGTTAAGGGCTACACCTTC
CASTLDREGVKGYTF
>.|TRBJ1-5|TRBV4-1|.|16
TGCGCCAGCAGCCAAGATTATAGGAAGCACAATCAGCCCCAGCATTTT
CASSQDYRKHNQPQHF
>.|TRBJ2-4|TRBV11-2|.|12
TGTGCCAGCAGTAAGACAGGCTTCCCTCAGTACTTC
CASSKTGFPQYF
>.|TRBJ2-7|TRBV7-2|.|11
TGTGCCAGCAGCCTGCGCTACGAGCAGTACTTC
CASSLRYEQYF
>.|TRBJ1-5|TRBV2|.|15
TGTGCCAGCAGTCTGGCAGTACTAAGCAATCAGCCCCAGCATTTT
CASSLAVLSNQPQHF
>once|TRBJ1-5|TRBV6-5|TRBD1|13
TGTGCCAGCAGTCCCCGGGACAGACAGCCCCAGCATTTT
CASSPRDRQPQHF
>.|TRBJ1-4|TRBV7-2|TRBD1|17
TGTGCCAGCAGCTTAGTACCACCGGGACAGATTCTTGAAAAACTGTTTTTT
CASSLVPPGQILEKLFF
>.|TRBJ2-3|TRBV18|TRBD2|16
TGTGCCAGCTCACTTGTGACGGGGGGGCCTGCAGATACGCAGTATTTT
CASSLVTGGPADTQYF
>.|TRBJ2-1|TRBV27|.|14
TGTGCCAGCAGATACCAAAGCTCCTACAATGAGCAGTTCTTC
CASRYQSSYNEQFF
>.|TRBJ1-6|TRBV12-3/TRBV12-4|.|13
TGTGCCAGCAGTTTAGGGAATGAGCAAGCCCTCCACTTT
CASSLGNEQALHF
>.|TRBJ2-5|TRBV7-2|.|14
TGTGCCAGCAGCTTTAACGGGAACCAAGAGACCCAGTACTTC
CASSFNGNQETQYF
>.|TRBJ1-1|TRBV7-2|.|13
TGTGCCAGCAGCGTAGGACAGTCACGTCTTCCTTTCTTT
CASSVGQSRLPFF
>few|TRBJ1-6|TRBV4-2|.|14
TGTGCCAGCAGCCAAAATCGGGAGGCTTCACCCCTCCACTTT
CASSQNREASPLHF
>.|TRBJ2-1|TRBV30|.|12
TGTGCCTGGAGTGTAGGGGGGGGTGAGCAGTTCTTC
CAWSVGGGEQFF
>.|TRBJ1-1|TRBV5-4|.|14
TGTGCCAGCAGCTCTGAGGGATTAAACACTGAAGCTTTCTTT
CASSSEGLNTEAFF
>.|TRBJ2-3|TRBV7-8|.|14
TGTGCCAGCACCCAAGGGGGGCTCTCAGATACGCAGTATTTT
CASTQGGLSDTQYF
>once|TRBJ1-2|TRBV29-1|.|12
TGCAGCGCGGGGGGGCTGAGCTATGGCTACACCTTC
CSAGGLSYGYTF
>.|TRBJ2-2|TRBV24-1|.|12
TGTGCCACCAAAGGACCCCTTGGTGAGCTGTTTTTT
CATKGPLGELFF
>.|TRBJ2-1|TRBV6-1|.|13
TGTGCCAGCAGTGACACAGTAAGGAATGAGCAGTTCTTC
CASSDTVRNEQFF
>.|TRBJ1-2|TRBV18|TRBD1|16
TGTGCCAGCTCACCAACGACAGGGGCCTCTAACTATGGCTACACCTTC
CASSPTTGASNYGYTF
>medium-sized|TRBJ1-5|TRBV2|.|15
TGTGCCAGCAGTGAATGGGACGGCGGGTATCAGCCCCAGCATTTT
CASSEWDGGYQPQHF
>.|TRBJ2-1|TRBV18|.|15
TGTGCCAGCTCACCACCAGGGGCCACCTACAATGAGCAGTTCTTC
CASSPPGATYNEQFF
>.|TRBJ2-7|TRBV19|TRBD1|14
TGTGCCAGTAGTTCACGGGACAGCTCCTACGAGCAGTACTTC
CASSSRDSSYEQYF
>.|TRBJ2-1|TRBV5-1|TRBD2|17
TGCGCCAGCAGCTTGGGCGGGGGGGCGTTAATCTACAATGAGCAGTTCTTC
CASSLGGGALIYNEQFF
>.|TRBJ1-2|TRBV30|TRBD1|14
TGTGCCTGGATGACAGGGGTGATTAACTATGGCTACACCTTC
CAWMTGVINYGYTF
>.|TRBJ2-7|TRBV5-1|.|15
TGCGCCAGCAGCTCTCGAGTCGGTCCGGCCTGGGAGCAGTACTTC
CASSSRVGPAWEQYF
>.|TRBJ1-6|TRBV2|TRBD1|14
TGTGCCAGCACCGGGACAGGGGGTAATTCACCCCTCCACTTT
CASTGTGGNSPLHF
>.|TRBJ2-3|TRBV9|TRBD2|15
TGTGCCAGCGGGGAGGGCGCTCGCCCCACAGATACGCAGTATTTT
CASGEGARPTDTQYF
>.|TRBJ1-1|TRBV7-3|.|15
TGTGCCAGCAGCTTAATTGGCGGGCAGGGTCTGGGAGCTTTCTTT
CASSLIGGQGLGAFF
>.|TRBJ2-1|TRBV7-3|TRBD2|15
TGTGCCAGCAGCTATAGCGGGGGGAGTATGAATGAGCAGTTCTTC
CASSYSGGSMNEQFF
>.|TRBJ1-4|TRBV7-9|.|12
TGTGCCAGCAGCACCCCGGATGAAAAACTGTTTTTT
CASSTPDEKLFF
>.|TRBJ1-1|TRBV7-2|.|11
TGTGCCAGCAGCTTACTTTTTGAAGCTTTCTTT
CASSLLFEAFF
>.|TRBJ2-7|TRBV5-6|.|13
TGTGCCAGCAGCCCAGGGGCCCAGTACGAGCAGTACTTC
CASSPGAQYEQYF